The 3 T cell receptor beta chains below come from one sample, sequenced in a study of beta chain features in type 1 diabetes. Study findings and constraints: Among patients with Type 1 diabetes, TCRB CDR3s were moderately but significantly shorter in every one of the four CD4+ subsets.

Antigens for these TCRs are unknown. Expressed TCRB transcripts were sequenced after all isolated RNA was converted to cDNA. Measured with immunoSEQ multiplex PCR; TCRdb has only the in-frame clones, and not every one. The repertoire holds 130,000 or so clones, with over 15% as singletons. Specimen: central memory CD4+ T cells from blood. The source of these receptors is a man aged 30-40 years with type 1 diabetes.

This clone occurred a few times. The chain carries TRBV5-1 and TRBJ2-7, with 7 bases fitting TRBD1. The germline CDR1 and CDR2 sequences are SGHRS and YFSETQ. The CDR3 is 15 residues long. V lost 4 bases, J lost 3 bases, and 10 bases stayed unmatched. For the CDR3, the DNA is TGCGCCAGCAGCCGAACAGGGGCTATAGGCTACGAGCAGTACTTC. Its translation: CASSRTGAIGYEQYF.

The chain employs TRBV7-2 and TRBJ2-3; D is unclear. Germline loops: CDR1 SGHTA, CDR2 FQGNSA. This CDR3 spans 14 amino acids. The V end was cut by 2 bases, the J end by 5 bases, with 11 bases between. CDR3 nucleotide sequence: TGTGCCAGCAGCTTAATGCCCTTGAGAGATACGCAGTATTTT. This codes for CASSLMPLRDTQYF. The whole variable domain, filled in from reference TRBV7-2 and TRBJ2-3, reads GAGVSQSPSNKVTEKGKDVELRCDPISGHTALYWYRQSLGQGLEFLIYFQGNSAPDKSGLPSDRFSAERTGGSVSTLTIQRTQQEDSAVYLCASSLMPLRDTQYFGPGTRLTVL.

This clone was observed a handful of times. This sequence joins TRBV5-8 and TRBJ2-5; TRBD1 agrees at 7 bases. Germline V gene data show CDR1 as SGHTS and CDR2 as YDEGEE. The CDR3 is 14 amino acids. The ends lost 4 bases at V and 5 bases at J; junction bases unmatched: 8. This CDR3 reads CASSPDDRAETQYF. As DNA, the CDR3 is TGTGCCAGCAGCCCCGACGACAGGGCGGAGACCCAGTACTTC.